The rows below give T cell receptor beta chains drawn from one sample of a study of blood T cell repertoires in COVID-19. The data were produced by immunoSEQ multiplex PCR, yet TCRdb's version contains in-frame clones alone and is incomplete. This table holds tens of thousands of clones, about 80% found once. The specimen was peripheral blood. These receptors all stem from a human donor in a cohort sampled during active COVID-19. Both conserved end residues are part of each CDR3. The D gene is left open where the match is weak. Clone size, where shown, is once, few, many, or a class for clones that have expanded.

D gene: NA
V gene: TRBV19
J gene: TRBJ1-5
clone size: NA
CDR3 protein: CASHPTVLYQPQHF
CDR3 DNA: TGTGCCAGTCATCCGACAGTCTTGTATCAGCCCCAGCATTTT

D gene: TRBD1
V gene: TRBV5-1
J gene: TRBJ1-1
clone size: NA
CDR3 protein: CASSFTGGGTEAFF
CDR3 DNA: TGCGCCAGCAGCTTTACAGGGGGCGGAACTGAAGCTTTCTTT

D gene: NA
V gene: TRBV7-9
J gene: TRBJ1-1
clone size: NA
CDR3 protein: CASSPTPGGLTFF
CDR3 DNA: TGTGCCAGCAGCCCGACACCGGGAGGGTTAACTTTCTTT

D gene: TRBD1
V gene: TRBV19
J gene: TRBJ1-1
clone size: few
CDR3 protein: CASGKGTGSTFEAFF
CDR3 DNA: TGTGCCAGTGGGAAAGGGACAGGGAGTACTTTTGAAGCTTTCTTT

D gene: NA
V gene: TRBV19
J gene: TRBJ1-3
clone size: once
CDR3 protein: CASSISLAPGNTIYF
CDR3 DNA: TGTGCCAGTAGTATTAGCCTGGCCCCTGGAAACACCATATATTTT

D gene: NA
V gene: TRBV18
J gene: TRBJ1-5
clone size: medium-sized
CDR3 protein: CASSPATVDQPQHF
CDR3 DNA: TGTGCCAGCTCACCGGCGACAGTCGACCAGCCCCAGCATTTT

D gene: TRBD2
V gene: TRBV3-1/TRBV3-2
J gene: TRBJ2-1
clone size: NA
CDR3 protein: CASSPGLAGLNEQFF
CDR3 DNA: TGTGCCAGCAGCCCCGGACTAGCGGGACTCAATGAGCAGTTCTTC

D gene: NA
V gene: TRBV18
J gene: TRBJ1-5
clone size: NA
CDR3 protein: CASSPMPRANQPQHF
CDR3 DNA: TGTGCCAGCTCACCTATGCCGAGGGCCAATCAGCCCCAGCATTTT

D gene: NA
V gene: TRBV7-3
J gene: TRBJ2-1
clone size: NA
CDR3 protein: CASSLLDKDEQFF
CDR3 DNA: TGTGCCAGCAGCTTACTAGATAAGGATGAGCAGTTCTTC

D gene: NA
V gene: TRBV7-9
J gene: TRBJ2-1
clone size: NA
CDR3 protein: CASSSRGSYNEQFF
CDR3 DNA: TGTGCCAGCAGCTCAAGAGGTTCCTACAATGAGCAGTTCTTC

D gene: NA
V gene: TRBV27
J gene: TRBJ2-7
clone size: NA
CDR3 protein: CASSLKGGGEQYF
CDR3 DNA: TGTGCCAGCAGTTTAAAGGGGGGGGGCGAGCAGTACTTC

D gene: TRBD2
V gene: TRBV7-9
J gene: TRBJ2-3
clone size: NA
CDR3 protein: CASSPGTSGGADTQYF
CDR3 DNA: TGTGCCAGCAGCCCAGGGACTAGCGGGGGGGCAGATACGCAGTATTTT

D gene: TRBD1
V gene: TRBV10-2
J gene: TRBJ1-5
clone size: NA
CDR3 protein: CASSGGQGAGQPQHF
CDR3 DNA: TGCGCCAGCAGCGGGGGACAGGGGGCTGGTCAGCCCCAGCATTTT

D gene: NA
V gene: TRBV19
J gene: TRBJ2-7
clone size: NA
CDR3 protein: CASSKRTPYEQYF
CDR3 DNA: TGTGCCAGTAGTAAAAGGACTCCCTACGAGCAGTACTTC